This TCR beta chain was identified in a study of blood T cell repertoires in COVID-19. Across the study: Collection of acute and convalescent COVID-19 samples took place in the United States, Italy and Spain. Nucleic acid was either cDNA or gDNA, and it came from T cells, B-cell-depleted T cells, or PBMCs.

Per the study methods: Amplifying reference gene primers gave estimates of nucleated cell counts. This table comes from immunoSEQ multiplex PCR, and its TCRdb copy is limited to in-frame clones, with some not included. That table gives V, J and clone size, and the DNA gave D and trimming. The sample has tens of thousands of clones, nearly 90% seen once. This CDR3 has 15 residues. Trimming stripped 0 bases from V and 0 bases from J, with 9 bases between. Germline assignment: CDR1 LNHNV and CDR2 YYDKDF (reference sequence). The sequence came from a man aged 55 to 70 with acute or convalescent COVID-19. The sequenced sample was peripheral blood. This rearrangement joins TRBV15 to TRBJ2-7; D ambiguous. DNA for the CDR3: TGTGCCACCAGCAGAGATTCCCAGGCCTCCTACGAGCAGTACTTC. Its protein product is CATSRDSQASYEQYF. Variable domain in full (rest from reference TRBV15 and TRBJ2-7): DAMVIQNPRYQVTQFGKPVTLSCSQTLNHNVMYWYQQKSSQAPKLLFHYYDKDFNNEADTPDNFQSRRPNTSFCFLDIRSPGLGDTAMYLCATSRDSQASYEQYFGPGTRLTVT.